This T cell receptor (beta chain) originates from a study of shared clonotypes between healthy human individuals. The assay was carried out at the deep level. Some clones are missing from TCRdb's copy, which holds only in-frame ones; the method was immunoSEQ multiplex PCR. Of over a million clones detected, approximately 97% appear once; the ten largest clones hold roughly 1.1%. Germline CDR1 MDHEN, CDR2 SYDVKM. The CDR3 loop spans 17 amino acids. Trimming cost V 6 bases and J 0 bases, with 20 bases left between them. Sequencing was carried out using naive CD4+ T cells sorted from blood. Subset here: CD45RA+ positively selected. The clonotype was recovered from a young man in good health. The chain is built from TRBV28 and TRBJ1-2; perhaps TRBD1 as D (6 bases). The CDR3 region has the DNA TGTGCCAGCAGCTTGATGCGGGGGCCGCTGGCTAACTATGGCTACACCTTC. It encodes CASSLMRGPLANYGYTF.